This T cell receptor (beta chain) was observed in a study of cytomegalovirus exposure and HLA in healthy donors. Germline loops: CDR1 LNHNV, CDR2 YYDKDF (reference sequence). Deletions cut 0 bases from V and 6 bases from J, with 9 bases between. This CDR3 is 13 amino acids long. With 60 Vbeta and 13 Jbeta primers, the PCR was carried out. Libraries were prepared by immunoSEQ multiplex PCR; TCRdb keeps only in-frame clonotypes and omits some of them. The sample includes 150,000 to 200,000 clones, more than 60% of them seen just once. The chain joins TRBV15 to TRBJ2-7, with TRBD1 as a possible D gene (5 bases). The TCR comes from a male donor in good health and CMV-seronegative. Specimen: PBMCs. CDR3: CATSRDFQGEQYF. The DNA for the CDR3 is TGTGCCACCAGCAGAGATTTTCAGGGCGAGCAGTACTTC.